This paragraph reports one T cell receptor (beta chain). There are a few counts of this clone. Its antigen is unknown. Base-call qualities are not available, and no considerably larger clone is one nucleotide away. This sample is part of a study of shared clonotypes between healthy human individuals (dated by TCRdb to between 2020 and 2021). General notes on the study: Three men and two women, aged 18 to 49 years, made up the cohort. To estimate repertoire size and how much clonotypes are shared between individuals, the study performed deep sequencing of blood TCR repertoires from roughly five healthy adults. To increase sequencing depth and limit assay-specific biases, different laboratories used diverse techniques to prepare libraries and sequence TCR repertoires. Per donor, leukapheresis produced somewhere between about 0.94 and 9.5 billion PBMCs.

The CDR3 sequence holds 12 residues, the cysteine and phenylalanine included. The kept DNA is CDR3 alone, 36 bases in frame from the first base. The germline V gene encodes CDR1 ENHRY and CDR2 SYGVKD. The germline V and J ends show losses of 0 bases and 10 bases respectively, and no gene match explains 1 base of the junction. Healthy HIV-negative adults with no recently reported acute infections or vaccinations were included as donors. Every donor was a Caucasian adult living in Nashville, Tennessee, USA. For unsorted samples, 75 million to 100 million PBMCs were counted and genomic DNA was extracted with the QIAamp DNA Blood Mini kit. Blood was obtained by leukapheresis, after which PBMCs were separated by Ficoll-Histopaque density gradient centrifugation and cryopreserved in liquid nitrogen vapor phase. Using the deep immunoSEQ assay, multiplex PCR amplified TCR CDR3 regions from genomic DNA. Extracted genomic DNA from each cell subset was spread evenly across all wells of several immunoSEQ 96-well plates, with each plate serving as a replicate. For unsorted PBMC, each replicate PCR was loaded with about 270 ng genomic DNA, equivalent to about 30,000 T cell genomes. Unsorted PBMC genomic DNA was sequenced across ten immunoSEQ deep assay plates. The purified libraries were quantified using a Qubit 3.0 fluorometer, sized with a Bioanalyzer 2100, and then quantified again using the KAPA Library Quantification kit. Every immunoSEQ 96-well plate was sequenced on a separate single-read 150-cycle Illumina NextSeq 550 flow cell. As for how the authors treated the data: Because only junctional sequences without quality scores were contained in the immunoSEQ output, filtering matching that applied to full-length reads could not be performed. To assign V/J genes and CDR3, sequences were annotated using PyIR, a Python wrapper for IgBLAST v1.9, with IMGT germline references. Any read was removed if the V/J assignment was weak (E-value above 1e-6), the CDR3 was missing, or the read contained stop codons, out-of-frame junctions, or ambiguous translated residues. V3J clonotypes were defined as sequences sharing the same inferred V gene, J gene, and CDR3 amino acid sequence. Percentage overlap between repertoires was calculated by dividing the number of shared unique clonotypes by the size of the smaller repertoire. Richness of each repertoire was evaluated using RTK rarefaction, the Chao1 estimator, and Recon v2.1 estimates of unobserved clonotypes. Sourced from immuneACCESS, this table was stored by TCRdb with only in-frame sequences that have V and J called. A share of the clones is absent; for the studies checked, an unresolved V gene accounts for under half, and the remainder has no known explanation. That table is the source of V, J and clone size, and D and trimming were worked out from the DNA. This sample has approximately 510,000 clones in its table, and approximately 79% of those were observed once. The biggest ten clones account for 10% to 15% of the sample.

Here is what the overall study found, with its caveats: The small number of donors limited the genetic and exposure-history diversity represented. Pairwise subsampling led to the expectation that sequencing depth would affect the degree of clonotype sharing among donors. Sampling was restricted to blood, and TCR repertoires in tissue are likely to differ from TCR repertoires in blood.

Recombination joined TRBV10-3 with TRBJ1-1; 8 middle bases align to TRBD1. The material sequenced was PBMCs. The TCR comes from a middle-aged woman in good health. Some clones in this sample may be carry-over from other donors' samples. The DNA reads TGTGCCATCAGTGAGTCTCAGGGGGCAGCTTTCTTT. Translation gives CAISESQGAAFF.